This record concerns one T cell receptor beta chain sequence. Clones were sequenced by immunoSEQ multiplex PCR, and TCRdb holds only the in-frame ones, with some missing. The sample has over 60,000 clones; just over 85% are singletons. This record comes from a study of OX40 agonist ivuxolimab in advanced cancers. Study-level background: Partial responses were seen in three patients, one with hepatocellular carcinoma and two with cutaneous melanoma.

Germline-derived CDR1 and CDR2 are SGDLS and YYNGEE. This CDR3 is built from 15 residues. Trimming removed 4 bases at V and 0 bases at J, with 11 bases between. The chain recombines TRBV9 with TRBJ2-1, with D unresolved. This sequence was found in an adult with an advanced solid tumor such as melanoma, head and neck, liver or kidney cancer. The sample was CD4+ or CD8+ T cells sorted from blood, taken in a trial of the OX40 agonist ivuxolimab. The CDR3 sequence is CASSPNSVSYNEQFF. As DNA, the CDR3 is TGTGCCAGCAGCCCGAACAGTGTCTCCTACAATGAGCAGTTCTTC. Full variable domain (outside the CDR3, taken from reference TRBV9 and TRBJ2-1): DSGVTQTPKHLITATGQRVTLRCSPRSGDLSVYWYQQSLDQGLQFLIQYYNGEERAKGNILERFSAQQFPDLHSELNLSSLELGDSALYFCASSPNSVSYNEQFFGPGTRLTVL.